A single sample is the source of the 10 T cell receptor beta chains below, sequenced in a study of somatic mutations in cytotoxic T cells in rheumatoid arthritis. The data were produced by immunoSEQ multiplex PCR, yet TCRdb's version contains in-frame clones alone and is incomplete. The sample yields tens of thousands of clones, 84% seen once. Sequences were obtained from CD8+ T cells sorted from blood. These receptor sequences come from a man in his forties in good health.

Written as DNA, the CDR3 is TGTGCCAGCAGCTTGGGGACAGTCTACGAGCAGTACTTC. This encodes CASSLGTVYEQYF. V is TRBV11-2 and J is TRBJ2-7; 7 bases fit TRBD1. The CDR3 consists of 13 residues. Germline V gene lookup returns CDR1 SGHAT and CDR2 FQNNGV. With V trimmed by 3 bases and J by 3 bases, 2 bases remained unmatched.

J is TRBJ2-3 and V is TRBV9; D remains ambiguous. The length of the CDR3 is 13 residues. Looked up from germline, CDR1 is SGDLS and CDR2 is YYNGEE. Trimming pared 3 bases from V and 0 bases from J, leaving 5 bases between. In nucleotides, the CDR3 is TGTGCCAGCAGCGGGGGTAGCACAGATACGCAGTATTTT. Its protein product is CASSGGSTDTQYF.

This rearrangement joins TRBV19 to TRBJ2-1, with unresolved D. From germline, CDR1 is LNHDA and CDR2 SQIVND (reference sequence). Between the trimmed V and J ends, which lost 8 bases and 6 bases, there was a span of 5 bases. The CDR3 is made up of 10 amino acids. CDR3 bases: TGTGCCAGTGGGATCAATGAGCAGTTCTTC. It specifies CASGINEQFF.

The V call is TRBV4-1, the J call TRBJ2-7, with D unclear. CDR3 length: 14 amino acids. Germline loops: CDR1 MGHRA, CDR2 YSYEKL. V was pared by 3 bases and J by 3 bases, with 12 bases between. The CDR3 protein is CASSHPGGLYEQYF. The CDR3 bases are TGCGCCAGCAGCCATCCCGGTGGCCTCTACGAGCAGTACTTC.

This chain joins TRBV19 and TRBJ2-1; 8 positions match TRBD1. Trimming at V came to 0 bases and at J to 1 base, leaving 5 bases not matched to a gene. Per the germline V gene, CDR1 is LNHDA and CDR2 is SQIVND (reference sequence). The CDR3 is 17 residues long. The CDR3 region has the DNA TGTGCCAGTAGTATAGATAGGACAGGGATATCCTACAATGAGCAGTTCTTC. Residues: CASSIDRTGISYNEQFF.

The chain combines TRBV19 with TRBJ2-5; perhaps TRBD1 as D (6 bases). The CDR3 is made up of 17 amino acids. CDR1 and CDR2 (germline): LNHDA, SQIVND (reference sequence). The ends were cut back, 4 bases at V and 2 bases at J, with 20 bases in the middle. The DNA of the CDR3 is TGTGCCAGTAGTACCTACTATCACAGGGACGTACAAGAGACCCAGTACTTC. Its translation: CASSTYYHRDVQETQYF.

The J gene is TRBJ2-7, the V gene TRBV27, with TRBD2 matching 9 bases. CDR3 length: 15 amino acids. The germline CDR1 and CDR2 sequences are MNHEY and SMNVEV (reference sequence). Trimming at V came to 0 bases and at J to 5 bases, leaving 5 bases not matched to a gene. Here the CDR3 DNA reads TGTGCCAGCAGTTTATCGGCGGGAGGGCCCGACGAGCAGTACTTC. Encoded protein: CASSLSAGGPDEQYF.

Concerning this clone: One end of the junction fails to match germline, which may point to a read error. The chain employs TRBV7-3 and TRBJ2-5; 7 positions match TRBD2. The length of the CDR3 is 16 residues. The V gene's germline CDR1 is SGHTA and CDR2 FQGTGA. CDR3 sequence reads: CASSITAGEAQETQYF. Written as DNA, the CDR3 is TGTGCCAGCAGCATAACTGCGGGGGAGGCCCAAGAGACCCAGTACTTC.

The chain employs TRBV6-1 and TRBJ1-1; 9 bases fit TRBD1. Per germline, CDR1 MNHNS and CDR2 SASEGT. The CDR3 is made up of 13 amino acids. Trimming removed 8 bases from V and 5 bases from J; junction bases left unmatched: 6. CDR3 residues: CASQQGARTEAFF. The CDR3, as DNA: TGTGCCAGCCAACAGGGGGCCCGAACTGAAGCTTTCTTT.

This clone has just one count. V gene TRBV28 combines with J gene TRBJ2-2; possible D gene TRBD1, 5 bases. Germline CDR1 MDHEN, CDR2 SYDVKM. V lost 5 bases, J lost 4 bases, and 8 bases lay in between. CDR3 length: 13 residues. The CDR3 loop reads CASSPRGTGELFF. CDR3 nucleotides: TGTGCCAGCAGTCCTAGGGGCACCGGGGAGCTGTTTTTT.